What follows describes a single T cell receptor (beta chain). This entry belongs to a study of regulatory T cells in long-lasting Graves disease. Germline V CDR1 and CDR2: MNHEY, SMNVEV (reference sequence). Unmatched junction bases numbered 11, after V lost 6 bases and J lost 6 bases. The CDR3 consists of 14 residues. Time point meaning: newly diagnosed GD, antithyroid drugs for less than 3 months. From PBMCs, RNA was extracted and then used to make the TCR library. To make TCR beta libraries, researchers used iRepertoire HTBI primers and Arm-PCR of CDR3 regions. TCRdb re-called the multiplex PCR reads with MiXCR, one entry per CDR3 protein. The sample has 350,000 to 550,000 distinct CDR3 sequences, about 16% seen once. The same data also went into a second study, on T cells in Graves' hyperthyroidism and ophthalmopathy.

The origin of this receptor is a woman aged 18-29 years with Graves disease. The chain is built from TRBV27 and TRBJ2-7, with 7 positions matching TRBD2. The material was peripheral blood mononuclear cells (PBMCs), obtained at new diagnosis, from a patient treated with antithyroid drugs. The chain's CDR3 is CASRPPAGVGEQYF. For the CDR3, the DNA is TGTGCCAGCAGGCCCCCCGCGGGAGTAGGCGAGCAGTACTTC.